This T cell receptor (beta chain) was found in a study of cytomegalovirus exposure and HLA in healthy donors. Comment on this clone: Its antigen remains unknown.

PCR primers comprised 60 Vbeta and 13 Jbeta primers. Data came from immunoSEQ multiplex PCR; TCRdb stores just in-frame clones and leaves some out. The sample contains more than 130,000 clones, roughly 77% of which appear only once. Findings of the study overall: Sequence variants that were highly shared formed a cluster that was likely a sequencing artifact. Beyond CMV serostatus, there was no information to go on about immune exposure.

There are 14 residues in the CDR3. The germline gives CDR1 SGHVS, CDR2 FQNEAQ. The V end lost 2 bases, the J end lost 4 bases, and 12 bases lay between the germline ends. This TCR derives from a man younger than 45 in good health and CMV-seronegative. Specimen: PBMCs. This chain connects TRBV7-8 to TRBJ2-7; D is uncertain. The CDR3 loop is CASSLSLPRYEQYF. The CDR3 nucleotides read TGTGCCAGCAGCTTAAGCCTCCCACGGTACGAGCAGTACTTC.